This T cell receptor (beta chain) derives from a study of beta chain features in type 1 diabetes. Study results and caveats: Patients with Type 1 diabetes showed moderately but significantly shorter TCRB CDR3s in all four CD4+ subsets. Highly expressing activated T cells could be over-counted with a cDNA template. These data did not resolve whether HLA type affects TCRB rearrangement.

Germline assignment: CDR1 SGHDN and CDR2 FVKESK. The CDR3 is 14 residues long. With V trimmed by 3 bases and J by 6 bases, 7 bases remained unmatched. This clone was picked up a small number of times. Its antigen is still unknown. What was sequenced were expressed TCRB transcripts, since all of the isolated RNA had been reverse transcribed. Repertoires were generated with immunoSEQ multiplex PCR, while TCRdb's copy carries only in-frame clones and drops some. The top ten clones hold about 0.11% of a sample with 600,000 to 750,000 clones, 9.5% to 15% of them seen once. Sequenced: naive CD4+ T cells from blood. The chain links TRBV14 to TRBJ1-1, with 7 bases that match TRBD1. The clonotype originates from a young man with type 1 diabetes. CDR3 sequence: CASSQRTQGAEAFF. As DNA, the CDR3 is TGTGCCAGCAGCCAGCGCACTCAGGGGGCTGAAGCTTTCTTT.